This T cell receptor (beta chain) was sequenced during a study of T-cell memory formation after mild COVID-19. Study conclusions and caveats: Shrinking CD4+ clones resided mostly in CM and EM, and CD8+ ones in EMRA.

CDR3 length: 15 residues. Per the germline V gene, CDR1 is MNHEY and CDR2 is SVGAGI. Trimming removed 2 bases from V and 4 bases from J; junction bases left unmatched: 4. MiXCR, applied by TCRdb to the 5' RACE reads, yields one record per CDR3 protein. The sample has roughly 560,000 distinct CDR3 sequences, around 21% seen once. As regards this clonotype: Its antigen is still unknown.

Sequenced input: PBMCs or a T cell subset sorted from them (not recorded which). V and J are TRBV6-5 and TRBJ2-5; 10 bases are a match to TRBD1. The TCR comes from an adult woman who had mild COVID-19 (a few samples of this study predate the infection). Cell type and time point are not known. The CDR3 nucleotides are TGTGCCAGCAGTTACGAGACAGGGGGCGGAGAGACCCAGTACTTC. Encoded protein: CASSYETGGGETQYF.